This T cell receptor beta chain was profiled in a study of cytomegalovirus exposure and HLA in healthy donors. Study findings and constraints: Researchers had no immune exposure information except CMV serostatus available.

13 Jbeta primers and 60 Vbeta primers were used for the PCR. Measured with immunoSEQ multiplex PCR; TCRdb has only the in-frame clones, and not every one. The repertoire includes approximately 150,000 clones, nearly 85% of them detected once, and 3.4% sits in the top ten. In the case of this clone: Its target is unknown.

Trimming took 3 bases from V and 4 from J, leaving 9 bases between them. Germline CDR1 is GTSNPN and CDR2 is SVGIG (reference sequence). The CDR3 covers 13 residues. This sequence originates from a male donor in good health and CMV-seronegative. The chain links TRBV30 to TRBJ2-2; no clear D. The specimen sequenced was PBMCs. Here the CDR3 reads CAWRPRSTGELFF. DNA for the CDR3: TGTGCCTGGAGGCCCCGGAGCACCGGGGAGCTGTTTTTT.